Listed below are T cell receptor beta chains from one sample, sequenced in a study of cytomegalovirus exposure and HLA in healthy donors. The method was immunoSEQ multiplex PCR; TCRdb's version includes in-frame clones alone and lacks a portion of them. Of more than 85,000 clones in the sample, under 80% are singletons; the top ten hold 2% to 2.5%. The sample consisted of PBMCs. All receptors derive from a man aged 40-49 years in good health and CMV-seronegative. CDR3s include the opening cysteine and the closing phenylalanine or tryptophan. D genes are given only for firm matches. Not every row has a clone size; where given, it reads once, few, many or a size class.

TRBV7-3	NA	TRBJ2-5	TRBD2	CASSSTRRGGQETQYF	TGTGCCAGCAGCTCGACCCGACGGGGGGGACAAGAGACCCAGTACTTC
TRBV28	NA	TRBJ1-4	NA	CASRPSGTANEKLFF	TGTGCCAGCAGGCCGAGCGGGACGGCAAATGAAAAACTGTTTTTT
TRBV27	few	TRBJ2-3	NA	CASSLYRSTDTQYF	TGTGCCAGCAGTTTATACAGGTCCACAGATACGCAGTATTTT
TRBV7-9	NA	TRBJ1-5	NA	CASSPDISHQPQHF	TGTGCCAGCAGCCCAGACATAAGTCATCAGCCCCAGCATTTT
TRBV11-2	few	TRBJ2-7	TRBD2	CASSLVPGTSDYEQYF	TGTGCCAGCAGCTTAGTTCCGGGGACTAGCGACTACGAGCAGTACTTC
TRBV7-9	few	TRBJ2-5	TRBD1	CASSLAGTGVETQYF	TGTGCCAGCAGCTTAGCCGGGACAGGGGTAGAGACCCAGTACTTC
TRBV7-6	NA	TRBJ2-1	NA	CASSDEASSYNEQFF	TGTGCCAGCAGCGATGAGGCGAGCTCCTACAATGAGCAGTTCTTC
TRBV9	NA	TRBJ2-2	NA	CASSVGADTGELFF	TGTGCCAGCAGCGTAGGGGCTGACACCGGGGAGCTGTTTTTT
TRBV7-3	NA	TRBJ2-1	NA	CARRARNNEQFF	TGTGCCAGGCGGGCGCGAAACAATGAGCAGTTCTTC
TRBV11-2	NA	TRBJ2-7	TRBD1	CASSSGTGGYEQYF	TGTGCCAGCAGCTCCGGGACAGGGGGGTACGAGCAGTACTTC
TRBV4-3	few	TRBJ2-7	NA	CASSQEYSVAYEQYF	TGCGCCAGCAGCCAAGAATATTCAGTGGCCTACGAGCAGTACTTC
TRBV6-5	once	TRBJ1-2	NA	CASSYGRGSYGYTF	TGTGCCAGCAGTTACGGGCGGGGGTCTTATGGCTACACCTTC
TRBV9	NA	TRBJ2-5	TRBD2	CASSVSAGGGVETQYF	TGTGCCAGCAGCGTATCAGCGGGGGGTGGGGTAGAGACCCAGTACTTC
TRBV30	NA	TRBJ2-3	NA	CAWNPGRAATDTQYF	TGTGCCTGGAACCCGGGCAGGGCCGCCACAGATACGCAGTATTTT
TRBV7-9	NA	TRBJ2-7	TRBD2	CASSLSLTSGYEQYF	TGTGCCAGCAGCTTATCGCTGACTAGCGGCTACGAGCAGTACTTC
TRBV18	NA	TRBJ1-6	NA	CASSPFLQGSDSPLHF	TGTGCCAGCTCACCTTTTCTACAGGGCTCAGATTCACCCCTCCACTTT
TRBV7-2	NA	TRBJ2-5	TRBD1	CASSLYGGGQGGETQYF	TGTGCCAGCAGCTTATATGGGGGCGGACAGGGGGGCGAGACCCAGTACTTC
TRBV7-9	NA	TRBJ1-2	TRBD1	CASSPTGQGNAAF	TGTGCCAGCAGCCCAACTGGACAGGGAAATGCAGCCTTC
TRBV5-6	NA	TRBJ1-5	TRBD1	CASSAGQGETQPQHF	TGTGCCAGCAGCGCGGGACAGGGGGAAACTCAGCCCCAGCATTTT
TRBV15	few	TRBJ2-6	TRBD2	CATSRGLAGANVLTF	TGTGCCACCAGCAGGGGACTAGCTGGGGCCAACGTCCTGACTTTC
TRBV7-9	NA	TRBJ2-6	NA	CSSSLVWAREASGANVLTF	TGTTCCAGCAGCTTAGTGTGGGCCAGGGAGGCCTCTGGGGCCAACGTCCTGACTTTC
TRBV19	NA	TRBJ1-5	NA	CATAQGPDQPQHF	TGTGCCACCGCTCAGGGTCCCGATCAGCCCCAGCATTTT
TRBV7-7	few	TRBJ2-5	NA	CASSPTTGMKETQYF	TGTGCCAGCAGCCCTACAACAGGGATGAAGGAGACCCAGTACTTC
TRBV7-9	once	TRBJ1-2	NA	CASSGQQWTNYGYTF	TGTGCCAGCAGCGGACAACAATGGACTAACTATGGCTACACCTTC
TRBV7-9	NA	TRBJ2-1	TRBD1	CASSSRTGPYNEQFF	TGTGCCAGCAGCTCCCGGACAGGGCCCTACAATGAGCAGTTCTTC
TRBV25-1	NA	TRBJ2-1	NA	CASSPSREQFF	TGTGCCAGCAGTCCCTCCCGTGAGCAGTTCTTC
TRBV18	few	TRBJ1-1	NA	CASSLMTGENTEAFF	TGTGCCAGCTCACTGATGACAGGAGAGAACACTGAAGCTTTCTTT
TRBV7-9	once	TRBJ2-2	TRBD1	CASSLRTGVIGELFF	TGTGCCAGCAGCTTACGGACAGGGGTGATCGGGGAGCTGTTTTTT
TRBV28	NA	TRBJ2-7	NA	CASTIRGRDNEQYF	TGTGCCAGCACTATCCGGGGGAGAGACAACGAGCAGTACTTC
TRBV4-1	NA	TRBJ2-3	NA	CASSQVSGFSTDTQYF	TGCGCCAGCAGCCAAGTATCGGGATTTAGCACAGATACGCAGTATTTT
TRBV27	NA	TRBJ2-1	TRBD2	CASSLRTSGGEQFF	TGTGCCAGCAGTTTACGGACTAGCGGGGGCGAGCAGTTCTTC
TRBV30	NA	TRBJ1-5	NA	CAWSRGGQPQHF	TGTGCCTGGAGTCGTGGGGGCCAGCCCCAGCATTTT
TRBV28	NA	TRBJ2-1	TRBD1	CASSLRTGGLFLSSYNEQFF	TGTGCCAGCAGTTTAAGGACAGGGGGCCTCTTCCTTAGCTCCTACAATGAGCAGTTCTTC
TRBV28	NA	TRBJ2-7	TRBD2	CASRSPGGSYEQYF	TGTGCCAGCAGATCCCCGGGGGGTTCCTACGAGCAGTACTTC
TRBV4-3	NA	TRBJ1-2	TRBD1	CASSQEGTGAGYTF	TGCGCCAGCAGCCAAGAAGGGACAGGGGCCGGCTACACCTTC
TRBV27	NA	TRBJ2-7	NA	CASSATSRSEQYF	TGTGCCAGCAGTGCGACCTCTAGATCCGAGCAGTACTTC
TRBV7-9	once	TRBJ1-4	NA	CASSLQEKLFF	TGTGCCAGCAGCTTACAGGAAAAACTGTTTTTT
TRBV27	NA	TRBJ2-1	TRBD2	CASGLAEQFF	TGTGCCAGCGGACTAGCTGAGCAGTTCTTC
TRBV20-1	NA	TRBJ1-2	NA	CSARGGYGYTF	TGCAGTGCTAGAGGAGGCTATGGCTACACCTTC
TRBV25-1	NA	TRBJ1-4	NA	CASSGGERVWNEKLFF	TGTGCCAGCAGTGGGGGGGAAAGGGTTTGGAATGAAAAACTGTTTTTT
TRBV9	few	TRBJ2-1	TRBD1	CASSVATGTVSYNEQFF	TGTGCCAGCAGCGTAGCTACCGGGACAGTCTCCTACAATGAGCAGTTCTTC
TRBV27	NA	TRBJ1-2	NA	CASSLNRGYGYTF	TGTGCCAGCAGTTTAAATAGGGGCTATGGCTACACCTTC
TRBV4-1	NA	TRBJ1-3	NA	CASSQGIGSSGNTIYF	TGCGCCAGCAGCCAAGGGATAGGGAGCTCTGGAAACACCATATATTTT
TRBV2	NA	TRBJ2-1	TRBD2	CASREKLAGGADEQFF	TGTGCCAGCAGGGAAAAACTAGCGGGAGGGGCCGATGAGCAGTTCTTC
TRBV30	NA	TRBJ2-1	TRBD2	CAWSRIAGGPRNEQFF	TGTGCCTGGAGTCGGATAGCGGGAGGGCCACGGAATGAGCAGTTCTTC
TRBV6-1	once	TRBJ1-4	TRBD1	CASTRDSRIEKLFF	TGTGCCAGCACCAGGGACAGTAGAATTGAAAAACTGTTTTTT
TRBV27	once	TRBJ1-6	NA	CASRSLGTGYSPLHF	TGTGCCAGCAGATCCCTCGGTACAGGGTATTCACCCCTCCACTTT
TRBV6-4	NA	TRBJ2-2	TRBD2	CASSAGGGTTGELFF	TGTGCCAGCAGTGCTGGCGGGGGGACTACCGGGGAGCTGTTTTTT
TRBV27	NA	TRBJ2-7	TRBD2	CASSAGGIPYEQYF	TGTGCCAGCAGTGCGGGGGGGATTCCCTACGAGCAGTACTTC
TRBV19	NA	TRBJ1-4	TRBD1	CASSMFMIQGARSEKLFF	TGTGCCAGTAGTATGTTTATGATTCAGGGGGCCCGATCTGAAAAACTGTTTTTT